The rows below give T cell receptor beta chains drawn from one sample of a study of human T cells and chemical hapten exposure. MiXCR, run by TCRdb on the RACE reads, gives a single entry per CDR3 protein. The table has under 200,000 distinct CDR3 sequences, roughly 26% seen once. Here the sequenced sample was whole blood, taken in connection with sensitization to the hapten diphenylcyclopropenone (DPC). Receptors were obtained from a woman aged 18-35 years with alopecia areata. Some clones in this sample may be carry-over from other donors' samples. CDR3s include the opening cysteine and the closing phenylalanine or tryptophan. The D gene is left open where the match is weak. The size field is filled for only some rows; it gives once, few, many or a size class.

J | V | D | size | CDR3 | DNA
TRBJ2-3 | TRBV29-1 | . | . | CNVQTADTQYF | TGCAACGTACAGACGGCGGATACGCAGTATTTT
TRBJ1-3 | TRBV6-1 | . | . | CASRDRGRGPNTIYF | TGTGCCAGCAGGGATCGGGGGCGCGGTCCAAACACCATATATTTT
TRBJ2-5 | TRBV4-1 | . | . | CASSQDIEEETQYF | TGCGCCAGCAGCCAAGATATTGAGGAAGAGACCCAGTACTTC
TRBJ2-7 | TRBV10-3 | . | . | CAISERYSYEQYF | TGTGCCATCAGTGAGCGCTACTCCTACGAGCAGTACTTC
TRBJ2-7 | TRBV6-5 | . | . | CASSYSHGLLPYEQYF | TGTGCCAGCAGTTACTCGCACGGACTGCTGCCCTACGAGCAGTACTTC
TRBJ2-1 | TRBV24-1 | . | few | CATRGGVGNEQFF | TGTGCCACCAGAGGGGGAGTAGGGAATGAGCAGTTCTTC
TRBJ1-2 | TRBV5-1 | . | . | CASKKDGQLYGYTF | TGCGCCAGCAAGAAGGACGGACAGCTCTATGGCTACACCTTC
TRBJ1-1 | TRBV9 | . | . | CASSVGRASEAFF | TGTGCCAGCAGCGTAGGGAGGGCCTCCGAAGCTTTCTTT
TRBJ2-7 | TRBV30 | . | . | CAWTGTLPYEQYF | TGTGCCTGGACCGGGACACTTCCCTACGAGCAGTACTTC
TRBJ2-7 | TRBV7-6 | . | many | CASSPGSMGEQYF | TGTGCCAGCAGCCCTGGGTCCATGGGCGAGCAGTACTTC
TRBJ2-1 | TRBV10-2 | TRBD2 | few | CASRGTSGRNEQFF | TGCGCCAGCCGGGGGACTAGCGGGAGGAATGAGCAGTTCTTC
TRBJ1-1 | TRBV6-2/TRBV6-3 | . | . | CASSPTGRRTEAFF | TGTGCCAGCAGTCCGACAGGTAGGCGGACTGAAGCTTTCTTT
TRBJ2-7 | TRBV4-1 | TRBD1 | few | CASSHGSGTAYEQYF | TGCGCCAGCAGCCATGGATCCGGGACAGCCTACGAGCAGTACTTC
TRBJ2-5 | TRBV29-1 | TRBD2 | . | CSVDGGETQYF | TGCAGCGTTGACGGGGGGGAGACCCAGTACTTC
TRBJ1-5 | TRBV20-1 | . | many | CSATTRGRPGSQHF | TGCAGTGCTACGACACGGGGCCGACCGGGGTCCCAGCATTTT
TRBJ2-2 | TRBV29-1 | TRBD2 | few | CSVGRPGIDRTGELFF | TGCAGCGTCGGGAGGCCAGGGATCGATAGGACCGGGGAGCTGTTTTTT
TRBJ2-6 | TRBV6-2/TRBV6-3 | . | many | CASSYGSGANVLTF | TGTGCCAGCAGTTACGGCTCTGGGGCCAACGTCCTGACTTTC
TRBJ2-2 | TRBV9 | . | . | CANSPGVRLFF | TGTGCCAACAGCCCGGGGGTTCGGCTGTTTTTT
TRBJ1-6 | TRBV10-3 | . | . | CAIADPTSPLHF | TGTGCCATCGCTGATCCAACTTCACCCCTCCACTTT
TRBJ1-1 | TRBV29-1 | TRBD1 | . | CSVTGVNTEAFF | TGCAGCGTGACAGGGGTGAACACTGAAGCTTTCTTT
TRBJ2-1 | TRBV2 | . | few | CASRGRHNEQFF | TGTGCCAGCAGGGGCAGGCACAATGAGCAGTTCTTC
TRBJ1-1 | TRBV25-1 | TRBD1 | . | CASSEYKGQGAGNTEAFF | TGTGCCAGCAGTGAATATAAGGGACAGGGGGCTGGGAACACTGAAGCTTTCTTT